This T cell receptor beta chain was obtained from a study of T cell changes during pregnancy in multiple sclerosis. V lost 3 bases and J lost 2; bases outside the gene matches: 8. This CDR3 comprises 17 residues. Germline CDR1 and CDR2: SGDLS and YYNGEE. Using immunoSEQ multiplex PCR, the repertoire was profiled, and TCRdb retains in-frame clones only, with some absent. There are under 20,000 clones in the sample; roughly 81% occur only once, and 9% to 10% lies in the top ten. The V and J genes are TRBV9 and TRBJ2-3; 11 nucleotides line up with TRBD2. The sample consisted of CD8+ T cells from peripheral blood mononuclear cells, taken in the second trimester of pregnancy. The origin of this receptor is a female donor in good health, enrolled as a control in a pregnancy study. The chain's CDR3 is CASSGQLAGDHTDTQYF. CDR3 coding DNA: TGTGCCAGCAGCGGACAACTAGCGGGGGACCACACAGATACGCAGTATTTT.